This T cell receptor beta chain was captured by sequencing in a study of blood T cell repertoires in COVID-19. For the study at large: Acute-phase and convalescent COVID-19 samples originated in the United States, Italy and Spain. Sample material is recorded as cDNA or gDNA derived from T cells, B-cell-depleted T cells, or PBMCs.

Germline V gene sequence: CDR1 SGHRS, CDR2 YFSETQ. V was shortened by 2 bases and J by 6 bases, with 11 bases between the two germline ends. The CDR3 is made up of 13 amino acids. Original methodology: The authors estimated nucleated cell counts from reference gene primer amplification. Only in-frame clones appear in the TCRdb table, and some are missing; sequencing was by immunoSEQ multiplex PCR. The V and J calls and clone size come from that table; D and trimming were worked out from the DNA. Of 200,000 to 300,000 clones listed, approximately 90% were seen once; the top ten hold under 4.5%. The V and J genes are TRBV5-1 and TRBJ1-1; D is unclear. The TCR was taken from a man aged 55 to 69 who had recovered from COVID-19. The sample comprised peripheral blood. Here the CDR3 reads CASSFGDRAEAFF. For the CDR3, the DNA is TGCGCCAGCAGCTTCGGGGATCGGGCTGAAGCTTTCTTT.